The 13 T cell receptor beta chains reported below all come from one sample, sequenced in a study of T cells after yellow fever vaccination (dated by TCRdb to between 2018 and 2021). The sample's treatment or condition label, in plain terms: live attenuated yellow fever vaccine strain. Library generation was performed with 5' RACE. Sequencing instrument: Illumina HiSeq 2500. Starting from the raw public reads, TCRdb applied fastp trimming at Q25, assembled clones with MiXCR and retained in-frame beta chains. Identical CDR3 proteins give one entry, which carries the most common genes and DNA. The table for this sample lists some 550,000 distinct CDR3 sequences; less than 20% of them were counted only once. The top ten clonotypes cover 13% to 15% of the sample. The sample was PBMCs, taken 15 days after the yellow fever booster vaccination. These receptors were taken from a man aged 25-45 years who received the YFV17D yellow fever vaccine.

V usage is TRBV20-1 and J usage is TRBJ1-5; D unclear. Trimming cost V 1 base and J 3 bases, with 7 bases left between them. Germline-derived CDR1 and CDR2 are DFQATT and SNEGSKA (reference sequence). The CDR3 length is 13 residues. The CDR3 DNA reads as TGCAGTGCTAGAGGGGTGATCAATCAGCCCCAGCATTTT. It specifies CSARGVINQPQHF.

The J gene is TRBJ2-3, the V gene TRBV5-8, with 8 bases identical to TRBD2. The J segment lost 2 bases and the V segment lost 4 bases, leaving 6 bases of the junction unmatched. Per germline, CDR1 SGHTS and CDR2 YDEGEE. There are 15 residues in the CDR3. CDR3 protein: CASSIAGSYTDTQYF. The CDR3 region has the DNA TGTGCCAGCAGCATAGCGGGAAGTTACACAGATACGCAGTATTTT.

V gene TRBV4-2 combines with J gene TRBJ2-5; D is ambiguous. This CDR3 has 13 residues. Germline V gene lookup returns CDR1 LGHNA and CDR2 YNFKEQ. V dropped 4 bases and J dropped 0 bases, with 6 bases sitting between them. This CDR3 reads CASSLYHQETQYF. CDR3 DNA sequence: TGTGCCAGCAGCCTCTACCACCAAGAGACCCAGTACTTC.

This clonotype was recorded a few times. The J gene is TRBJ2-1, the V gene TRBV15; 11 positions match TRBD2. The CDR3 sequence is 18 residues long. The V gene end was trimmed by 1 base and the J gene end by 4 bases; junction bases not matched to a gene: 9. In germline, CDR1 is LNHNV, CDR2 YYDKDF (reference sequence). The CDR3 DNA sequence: TGTGCCACCAGCAGAGGGACCCTCGGACTAGCGGGTTACAATGAGCAGTTCTTC. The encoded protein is CATSRGTLGLAGYNEQFF.

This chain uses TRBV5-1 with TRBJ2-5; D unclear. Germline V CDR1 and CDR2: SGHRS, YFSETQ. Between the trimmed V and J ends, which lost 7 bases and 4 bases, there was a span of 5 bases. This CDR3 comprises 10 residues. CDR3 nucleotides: TGCGCCAGCGTAAGAGAGACCCAGTACTTC. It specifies CASVRETQYF.

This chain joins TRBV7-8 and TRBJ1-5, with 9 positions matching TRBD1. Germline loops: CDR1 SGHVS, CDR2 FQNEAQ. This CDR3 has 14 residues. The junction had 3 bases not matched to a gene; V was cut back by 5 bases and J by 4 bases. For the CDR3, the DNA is TGTGCCAGCAGCAGGACAGGGGAAAATCAGCCCCAGCATTTT. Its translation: CASSRTGENQPQHF.

This chain's CDR3 is CAIRVNPRETQYF. The CDR3 DNA reads TGTGCCATCCGAGTTAACCCGCGGGAGACCCAGTACTTC. The genes are TRBV10-3 and TRBJ2-5, with no clear D. This CDR3 has 13 residues. Per germline, CDR1 ENHRY and CDR2 SYGVKD. V gave up 8 bases and J gave up 5 bases, with 15 bases separating them.

Here the CDR3 reads CAISESGGRGEKLFF. The CDR3 bases are TGTGCCATCAGTGAGTCTGGCGGCCGGGGGGAAAAACTGTTTTTT. The chain employs TRBV10-3 and TRBJ1-4; a possible D gene is TRBD1 (5 bases). Germline CDR1 is ENHRY and CDR2 is SYGVKD. The CDR3 spans 15 residues. V dropped 0 bases and J dropped 8 bases, with 13 bases sitting between them.

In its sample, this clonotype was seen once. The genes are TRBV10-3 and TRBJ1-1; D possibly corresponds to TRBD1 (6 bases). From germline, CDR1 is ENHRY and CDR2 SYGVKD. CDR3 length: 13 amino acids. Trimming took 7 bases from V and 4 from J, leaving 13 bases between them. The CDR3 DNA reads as TGTGCCATCAAGCCCGAGGGGGTCACTGAAGCTTTCTTT. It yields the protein CAIKPEGVTEAFF.

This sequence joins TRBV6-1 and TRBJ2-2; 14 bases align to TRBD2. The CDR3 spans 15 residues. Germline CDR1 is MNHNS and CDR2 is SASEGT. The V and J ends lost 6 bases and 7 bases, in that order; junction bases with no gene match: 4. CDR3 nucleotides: TGTGCCAGCAGCCCCGGACTAGCGGGAGGCGGGGAGCTGTTTTTT. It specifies CASSPGLAGGGELFF.

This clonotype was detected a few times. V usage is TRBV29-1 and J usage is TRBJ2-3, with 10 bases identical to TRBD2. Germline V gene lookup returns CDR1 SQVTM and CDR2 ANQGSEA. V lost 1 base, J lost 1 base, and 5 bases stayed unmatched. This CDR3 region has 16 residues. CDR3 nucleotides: TGCAGCGTTGAAGGGGCTAGCGGGAGACGCACAGATACGCAGTATTTT. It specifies CSVEGASGRRTDTQYF.

CDR3 nucleotides: TGCGCCAGCAGCTTGGAGGGGCATACCTACAATGAGCAGTTCTTC. Translating gives CASSLEGHTYNEQFF. The chain uses TRBV5-1 and TRBJ2-1, with a tentative D call TRBD1 (5 bases). CDR3 length: 15 amino acids. The germline V gene encodes CDR1 SGHRS and CDR2 YFSETQ. V lost 0 bases, J lost 2 bases, and 9 bases lay in between.

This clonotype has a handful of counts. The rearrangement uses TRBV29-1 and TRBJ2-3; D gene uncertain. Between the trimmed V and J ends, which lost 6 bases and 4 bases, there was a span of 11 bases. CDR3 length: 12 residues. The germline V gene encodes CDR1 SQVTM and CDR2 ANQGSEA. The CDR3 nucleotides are TGCAGCGTACCAGCTGCCTCAGATACGCAGTATTTT. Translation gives CSVPAASDTQYF.